This record looks at one T cell receptor (beta chain) sequence and its context. These data originate in a study of blood T cell repertoires in COVID-19. Overall study context: From the United States, Italy and Spain came samples of acute and convalescent COVID-19. T cells, B-cell-depleted T cells, or PBMCs provided the cDNA or gDNA that served as material.

Sequenced by immunoSEQ multiplex PCR; TCRdb stores in-frame clones only, minus some. The table includes roughly 59,000 clones, 76% detected once. Germline V gene sequence: CDR1 SGHRS, CDR2 YFSETQ. V shed 4 bases and J shed 7 bases, with 18 bases lying between them. This CDR3 contains 16 residues. This clonotype was sampled from a woman between 45 and 65 years old with active or convalescent COVID-19. V is TRBV5-1 and J is TRBJ1-6, with unresolved D. Source material: peripheral blood. The CDR3 DNA reads TGCGCCAGCAGCCCGCAGGTGAACCGGGAGAATTCACCCCTCCACTTT. Translated: CASSPQVNRENSPLHF.